The sequence of this T cell receptor (beta chain) was determined in a study of blood T cell repertoires in COVID-19. Profiled with immunoSEQ multiplex PCR; TCRdb holds only in-frame clones, not every one. The table records approximately 280,000 clones, around 85% of them present only once. Germline V gene lookup returns CDR1 SGHTA and CDR2 FQGNSA. The CDR3 runs to 15 residues. With V trimmed by 1 base and J by 6 bases, 2 bases remained unmatched. The sequence came from a woman aged 45-65 years who had recovered from COVID-19. The genes are TRBV7-2 and TRBJ1-5, with 11 bases aligning to TRBD1. Sequencing used PBMCs or T cells enriched from blood (not recorded which). The CDR3 spells CASSLGTGGVQPQHF. CDR3 coding DNA: TGTGCCAGCAGCTTAGGGACAGGGGGCGTTCAGCCCCAGCATTTT.